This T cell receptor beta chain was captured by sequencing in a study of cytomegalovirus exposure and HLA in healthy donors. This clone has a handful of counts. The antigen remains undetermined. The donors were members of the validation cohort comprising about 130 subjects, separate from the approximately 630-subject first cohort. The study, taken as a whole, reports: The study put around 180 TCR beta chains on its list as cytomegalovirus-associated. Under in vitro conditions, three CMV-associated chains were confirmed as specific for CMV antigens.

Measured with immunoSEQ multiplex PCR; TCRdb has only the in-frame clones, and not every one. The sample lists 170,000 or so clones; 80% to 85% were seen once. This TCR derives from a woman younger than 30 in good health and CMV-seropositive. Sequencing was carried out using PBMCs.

CDR3: CASSLAGSYGYTF. The CDR3 DNA reads as TGCGCCAGCAGCTTGGCTGGCAGCTATGGCTACACCTTC. The rearrangement links TRBV5-1 to TRBJ1-2; D gene uncertain. The length of the CDR3 is 13 residues. V lost 0 bases, J lost 4 bases, and 7 bases lay in between. In germline, CDR1 is SGHRS, CDR2 YFSETQ. The full variable domain, its missing parts supplied by reference TRBV5-1 and TRBJ1-2, is KAGVTQTPRYLIKTRGQQVTLSCSPISGHRSVSWYQQTPGQGLQFLFEYFSETQRNKGNFPGRFSGRQFSNSRSEMNVSTLELGDSALYLCASSLAGSYGYTFGSGTRLTVV.